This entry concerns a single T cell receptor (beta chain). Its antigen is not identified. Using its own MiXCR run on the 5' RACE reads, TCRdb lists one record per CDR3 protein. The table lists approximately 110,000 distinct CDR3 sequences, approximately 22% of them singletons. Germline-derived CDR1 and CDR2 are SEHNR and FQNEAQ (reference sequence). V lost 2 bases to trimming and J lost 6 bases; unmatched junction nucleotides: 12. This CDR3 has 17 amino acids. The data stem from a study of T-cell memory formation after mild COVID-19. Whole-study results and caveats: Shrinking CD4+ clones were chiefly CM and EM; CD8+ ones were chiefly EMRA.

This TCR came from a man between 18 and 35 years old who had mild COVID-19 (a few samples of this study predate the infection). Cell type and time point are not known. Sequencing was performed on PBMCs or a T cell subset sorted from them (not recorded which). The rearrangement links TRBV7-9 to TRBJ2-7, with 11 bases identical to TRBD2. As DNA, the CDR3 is TGTGCCAGCAGCTTATTCAGGGTAGCGGGGGGGATAAGCGAGCAGTACTTC. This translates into CASSLFRVAGGISEQYF.